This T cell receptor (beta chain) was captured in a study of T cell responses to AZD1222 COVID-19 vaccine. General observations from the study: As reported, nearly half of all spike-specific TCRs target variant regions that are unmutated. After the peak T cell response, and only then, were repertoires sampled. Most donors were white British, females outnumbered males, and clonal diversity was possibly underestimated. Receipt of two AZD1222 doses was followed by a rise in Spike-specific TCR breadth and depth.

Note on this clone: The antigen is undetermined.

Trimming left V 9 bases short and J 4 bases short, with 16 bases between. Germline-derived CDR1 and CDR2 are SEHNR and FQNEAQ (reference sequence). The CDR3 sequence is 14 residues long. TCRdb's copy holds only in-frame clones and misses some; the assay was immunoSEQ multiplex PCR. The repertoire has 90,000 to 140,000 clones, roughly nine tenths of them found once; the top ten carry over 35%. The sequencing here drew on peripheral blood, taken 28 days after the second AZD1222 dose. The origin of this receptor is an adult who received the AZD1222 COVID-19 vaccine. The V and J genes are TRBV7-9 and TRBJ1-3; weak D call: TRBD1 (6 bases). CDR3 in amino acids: CASQRGARGNTIYF. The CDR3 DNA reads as TGTGCCAGTCAAAGGGGGGCGCGGGGAAACACCATATATTTT.